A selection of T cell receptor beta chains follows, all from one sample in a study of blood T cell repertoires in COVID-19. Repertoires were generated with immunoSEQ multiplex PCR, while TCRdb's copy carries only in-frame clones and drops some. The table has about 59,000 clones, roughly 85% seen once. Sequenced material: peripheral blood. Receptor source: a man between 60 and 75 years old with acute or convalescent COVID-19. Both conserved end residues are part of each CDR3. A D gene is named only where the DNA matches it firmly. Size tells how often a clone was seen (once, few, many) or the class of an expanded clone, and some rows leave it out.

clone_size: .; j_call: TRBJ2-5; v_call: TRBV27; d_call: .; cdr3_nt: TGTGCCAGCAGTCCCCGTTTCGGAGAGACCCAGTACTTC; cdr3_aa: CASSPRFGETQYF
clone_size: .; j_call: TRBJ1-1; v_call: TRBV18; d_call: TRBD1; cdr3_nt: TGTGCCAGCTCTCCCTGGACAGGGGAGAAGGGCACTGAAGCTTTCTTT; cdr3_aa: CASSPWTGEKGTEAFF
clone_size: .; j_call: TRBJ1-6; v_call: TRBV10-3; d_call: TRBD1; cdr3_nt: TGTGCCATCAGTGCTCGAGGGACAGGGAAAAATTCACCCCTCCACTTT; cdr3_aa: CAISARGTGKNSPLHF
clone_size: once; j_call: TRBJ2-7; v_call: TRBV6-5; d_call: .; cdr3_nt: TGTGCCAGCAGTTACTCCGCGGGAAGCTCCTACGAGCAGTACTTC; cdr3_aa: CASSYSAGSSYEQYF
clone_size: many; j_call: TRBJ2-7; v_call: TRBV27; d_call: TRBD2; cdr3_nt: TGTGCCAGCAGTCCCGCGGGACTATACCACTACGAGCAGTACTTC; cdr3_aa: CASSPAGLYHYEQYF
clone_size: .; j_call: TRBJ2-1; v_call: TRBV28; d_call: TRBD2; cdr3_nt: TGTGCCAGCAGTACCCCCCAGGCGGGAGGGTACAATGAGCAGTTCTTC; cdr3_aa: CASSTPQAGGYNEQFF
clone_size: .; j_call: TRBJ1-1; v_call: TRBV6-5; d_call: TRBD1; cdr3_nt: TGTGCCAGCAGTAACTGGGGGACAGGGGGCAACACTGAAGCTTTCTTT; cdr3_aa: CASSNWGTGGNTEAFF
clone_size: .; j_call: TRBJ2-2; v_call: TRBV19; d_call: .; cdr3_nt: TGTGCCAGTAGTGTAAAAACAGCGAACACCGGGGAGCTGTTTTTT; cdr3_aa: CASSVKTANTGELFF
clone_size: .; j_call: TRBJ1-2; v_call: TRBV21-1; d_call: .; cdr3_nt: TGTGCCAGCAGCAAAGCGGGGGACAGCTTCACTAACTATGGCTACACCTTC; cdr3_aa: CASSKAGDSFTNYGYTF
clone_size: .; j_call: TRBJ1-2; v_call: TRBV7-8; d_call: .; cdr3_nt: TGTGCCAGCAGCTTTCGAGGAAGAATCTATGGCTACACCTTC; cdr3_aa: CASSFRGRIYGYTF
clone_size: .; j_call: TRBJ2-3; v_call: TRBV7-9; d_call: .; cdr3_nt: TGTGCCAGCAGCTTTGAAGGGGTCACACTCACAGATACGCAGTATTTT; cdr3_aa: CASSFEGVTLTDTQYF
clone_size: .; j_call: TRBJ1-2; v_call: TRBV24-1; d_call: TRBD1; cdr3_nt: TGTGCCACCAGCTACGCCGGACAGGGAAGGGATGGCTACACCTTC; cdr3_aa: CATSYAGQGRDGYTF
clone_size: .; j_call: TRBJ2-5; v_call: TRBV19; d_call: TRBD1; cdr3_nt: TGTGCCAGTAGTAACCGGGACAGGGGCGAAGAGACCCAGTACTTC; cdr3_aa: CASSNRDRGEETQYF
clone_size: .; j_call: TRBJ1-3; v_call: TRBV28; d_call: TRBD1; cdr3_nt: TGTGCCAGCAGTTCCCCGGGACAGGGTCGTGGAAACACCATATATTTT; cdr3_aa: CASSSPGQGRGNTIYF
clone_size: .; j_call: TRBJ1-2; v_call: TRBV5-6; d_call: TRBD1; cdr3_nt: TGTGCCAGCAGTAGCTTGGGACAGGCTTCTAACTATGGCTACACCTTC; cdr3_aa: CASSSLGQASNYGYTF
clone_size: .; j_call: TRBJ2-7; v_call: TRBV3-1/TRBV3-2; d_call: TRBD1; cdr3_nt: TGTGCCAGCAGCCAATACGGACAGGCCTACGAGCAGTACTTC; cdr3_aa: CASSQYGQAYEQYF
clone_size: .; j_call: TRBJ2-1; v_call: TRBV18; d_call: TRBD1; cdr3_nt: TGTGCCAGCTCACCCGTAGGGGACAGGGGGATTAATGAGCAGTTCTTC; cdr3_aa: CASSPVGDRGINEQFF
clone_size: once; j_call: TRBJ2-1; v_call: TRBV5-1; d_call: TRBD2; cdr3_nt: TGCGCCAGCAGACAACTAGCGGTTGCCTACAATGAGCAGTTCTTC; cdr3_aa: CASRQLAVAYNEQFF
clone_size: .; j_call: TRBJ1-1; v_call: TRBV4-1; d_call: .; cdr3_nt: TGCGCCAGCAGCCGTTCGGACAGAAACACTGAAGCTTTCTTT; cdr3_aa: CASSRSDRNTEAFF
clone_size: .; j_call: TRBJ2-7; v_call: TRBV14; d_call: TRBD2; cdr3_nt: TGTGCCAGCAGCCAAATCGGGACTAGTCGTTTCTACGAGCAGTACTTC; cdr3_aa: CASSQIGTSRFYEQYF
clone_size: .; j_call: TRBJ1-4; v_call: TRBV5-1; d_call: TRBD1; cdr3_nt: TGCGCCAGCAGCTCGACAGGGAGTGGAGAAAAACTGTTTTTT; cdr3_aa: CASSSTGSGEKLFF
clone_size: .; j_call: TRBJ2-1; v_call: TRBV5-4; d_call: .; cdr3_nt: TGTGCCAGCAGCCTGGGGGTGGGGGCCGGTACCCACAATGAGCAGTTCTTC; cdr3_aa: CASSLGVGAGTHNEQFF
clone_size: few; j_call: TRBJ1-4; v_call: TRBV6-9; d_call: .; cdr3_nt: TGTGCCAGCAGACCCCCGGGCGGGGGGAGAGAAAAACTGTTTTTT; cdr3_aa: CASRPPGGGREKLFF
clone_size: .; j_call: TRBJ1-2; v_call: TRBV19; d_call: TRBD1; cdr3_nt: TGTGCCAGTAGATATGACAGGGCCTATGGCTACACCTTC; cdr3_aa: CASRYDRAYGYTF
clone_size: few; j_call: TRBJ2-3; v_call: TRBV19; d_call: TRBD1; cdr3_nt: TGTGCCAGTAGTGCAAAAGGACAGGGCTACACAGATACGCAGTATTTT; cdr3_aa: CASSAKGQGYTDTQYF
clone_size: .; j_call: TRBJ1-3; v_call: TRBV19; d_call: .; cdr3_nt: TGTGCCAGTAGTACCCTCTCCTCGGGACTCTCAGGAAACACCATATATTTT; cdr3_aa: CASSTLSSGLSGNTIYF
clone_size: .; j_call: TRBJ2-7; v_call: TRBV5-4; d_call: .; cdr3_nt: TGTGCCAGCAGCGTGGCAGGGCCGGAAGTCTACGAGCAGTACTTC; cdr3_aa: CASSVAGPEVYEQYF
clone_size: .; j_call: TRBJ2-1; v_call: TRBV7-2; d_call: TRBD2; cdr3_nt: TGTGCCAGCAGCTTACAGCTAGCGGCCCCTTACAATGAGCAGTTCTTC; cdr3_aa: CASSLQLAAPYNEQFF
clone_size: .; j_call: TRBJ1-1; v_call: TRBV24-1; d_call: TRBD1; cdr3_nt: TGTGCCACCAGGGACAGGGTCAACGCGGACACTGAAGCTTTCTTT; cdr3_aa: CATRDRVNADTEAFF